This T cell receptor beta chain comes out of a study of tumor-infiltrating lymphocytes in primary liver carcinoma. As for the study in general: Resection treated the patients' primary liver carcinoma. Yields of productive TCRbeta reads ranged from roughly 3.65 to 7.13 million per sample and were similar across tissue types.

Germline V gene lookup returns CDR1 SGHNT and CDR2 YYREEE (reference sequence). The CDR3 runs 13 residues. It was unsorted whole blood that yielded blood RNA, and germline DNA was also extracted. The study enrolled treatment-naive patients with chronic HBV infection. Production of TCR beta cDNA used roughly 500 ng total RNA together with a constant-region primer. ARM-PCR was slightly modified, and three nested multiplex PCR rounds with it gave rise to the TCR beta libraries. Use of TRBV1-TRBV30 forward primers with a C-beta reverse primer characterized the first two PCR rounds, which lasted 10 cycles each. TCRdb redid the calling of the multiplex PCR reads with MiXCR, one entry per CDR3 protein. Counted here are fewer than 250,000 distinct CDR3 sequences, around 60% occurring once; the ten biggest clones make up roughly 6.8%. Turning to this clonotype: Germline is not matched at one junction end, which may reflect a read error.

The clonotype comes from an older woman with primary liver carcinoma and hepatitis B virus infection. J is TRBJ2-7 and V is TRBV5-4, with TRBD1 matching over 7 bases. Sequencing was done on a sample of peripheral blood. The CDR3 region has the DNA TGTGCCAGCAGCTGGGACAGCTCCTACAAGCAGTACTTC. Its protein is CASSWDSSYKQYF.